One and the same sample provided the 18 T cell receptor beta chains below, sequenced in a study of cytomegalovirus exposure and HLA in healthy donors. Sequencing was performed with immunoSEQ multiplex PCR; in TCRdb, only in-frame clones are kept and a portion is missing. The repertoire holds approximately 200,000 clones, with 85% to 95% as singletons. Input material: PBMCs. Every receptor here comes from a woman between 18 and 29 years old in good health and CMV-seronegative.

The gene calls are TRBV5-1 and TRBJ2-7, with 8 bases identical to TRBD2. Trimming cost V 0 bases and J 2 bases; bases outside gene matches: 10. This CDR3 is built from 17 residues. CDR1 SGHRS and CDR2 YFSETQ come from the germline V gene. The DNA of the CDR3 is TGCGCCAGCAGCTTGGAGGGGTTTGCGGGAGGCCCCTACGAGCAGTACTTC. It is translated as CASSLEGFAGGPYEQYF.

The chain combines TRBV28 with TRBJ1-1; 7 bases match TRBD1. V trimming: 3 bases; J trimming: 0 bases; junction bases outside the gene matches: 13. This CDR3 spans 18 amino acids. Looked up from germline, CDR1 is MDHEN and CDR2 is SYDVKM. CDR3 sequence (DNA): TGTGCCAGCAGTTTTGCCCACCCCGGGACAGCTATGAACACTGAAGCTTTCTTT. Its translation is CASSFAHPGTAMNTEAFF.

The CDR3 coding sequence is TGTGCCAGCAGTGACAGGGGAAGCACAGATACGCAGTATTTT. Its translation: CASSDRGSTDTQYF. The V gene is TRBV6-4, the J gene TRBJ2-3; TRBD1 is a possible D gene (5 bases). The germline CDR1 and CDR2 sequences are MRHNA and SNTAGT. Trimming took 2 bases from V and 0 from J, leaving 6 bases between them. The CDR3 loop spans 14 amino acids.

The V gene is TRBV25-1, the J gene TRBJ1-1, with a possible D match to TRBD1 (5 bases). CDR3 length equals 14 residues. Trimming removed 5 bases from V and 2 bases from J, with 12 bases in between. Germline CDR1 reads MGHDK; CDR2 reads SYGVNS. For the CDR3, the DNA is TGTGCCAGCAGTCCTTGGGGGGTCAACACTGAAGCTTTCTTT. Its protein product is CASSPWGVNTEAFF.

V and J are TRBV5-1 and TRBJ2-1; 10 bases are a match to TRBD2. The junction had 6 bases not matched to a gene; V was cut back by 1 base and J by 8 bases. From germline, CDR1 is SGHRS and CDR2 YFSETQ. This CDR3 contains 15 residues. CDR3 coding DNA: TGCGCCAGCAGCTTGTGGGCTAGCGGGAGTTATGAGCAGTTCTTC. Translated: CASSLWASGSYEQFF.

This sequence joins TRBV5-5 and TRBJ1-3; the match to TRBD1 covers 9 bases. CDR1 SGHKS and CDR2 YYEKEE come from the germline V gene (reference sequence). The V gene end was trimmed by 3 bases and the J gene end by 7 bases; junction bases not matched to a gene: 8. The CDR3 spans 15 residues. The CDR3 spells CASSSEGQGSNTIYF. As DNA, the CDR3 is TGTGCCAGCAGCTCGGAGGGACAGGGAAGTAACACCATATATTTT.

The chain uses TRBV6-1 and TRBJ1-1; 7 positions agree with TRBD1. V trimming: 6 bases; J trimming: 3 bases; junction bases outside the gene matches: 1. This CDR3 has 12 residues. Germline V gene data show CDR1 as MNHNS and CDR2 as SASEGT. Here the CDR3 reads CASSTGDTEAFF. The CDR3 DNA reads TGTGCCAGCAGCACAGGGGACACTGAAGCTTTCTTT.

The chain employs TRBV6-1 and TRBJ1-1, with 8 bases aligning to TRBD1. The CDR3 is 12 amino acids. The germline V gene has CDR1 MNHNS and CDR2 SASEGT. V trimming: 10 bases; J trimming: 4 bases; junction bases outside the gene matches: 5. CDR3 protein: CATPRGPTEAFF. The CDR3 bases are TGTGCCACTCCCAGGGGGCCCACTGAAGCTTTCTTT.

The chain joins TRBV29-1 to TRBJ1-1; 9 bases map to TRBD1. Trimming took 4 bases from V and 7 from J; bases not matched to a gene: 16. The V gene's germline CDR1 is SQVTM and CDR2 ANQGSEA. The CDR3 spans 16 residues. The CDR3: CSVGGAKTGGGLEAFF. The CDR3 nucleotides are TGCAGCGTTGGAGGGGCCAAGACAGGGGGAGGCCTTGAAGCTTTCTTT.

V gene TRBV4-1 combines with J gene TRBJ2-7, with 8 bases aligning to TRBD1. V lost 5 bases and J lost 2; bases outside the gene matches: 5. This CDR3 comprises 14 residues. The V gene's germline CDR1 is MGHRA and CDR2 YSYEKL. The CDR3 protein is CASSLDRGAYEQYF. CDR3 coding DNA: TGCGCCAGCAGCTTAGACAGGGGTGCCTACGAGCAGTACTTC.

The rearrangement uses TRBV2 and TRBJ1-2; no clear D gene. The CDR3 is 16 amino acids. Germline-derived CDR1 and CDR2 are SNHLY and FYNNEI. V dropped 7 bases and J dropped 4 bases, with 22 bases sitting between them. The CDR3 bases are TGTGCCAGCACCCAGGAGGAGGGAGAGTATCTCTATGGCTACACCTTC. Its translation: CASTQEEGEYLYGYTF.

The V gene is TRBV7-9, the J gene TRBJ1-1; a weak D match, TRBD1 (5 bases). There are 12 residues in the CDR3. CDR1 SEHNR and CDR2 FQNEAQ come from the germline V gene (reference sequence). Trimming stripped 6 bases from V and 4 bases from J, with 9 bases between. Written as DNA, the CDR3 is TGTGCCAGCAGGGGGCAGAGCACTGAAGCTTTCTTT. Translating gives CASRGQSTEAFF.

This clone was observed a handful of times. This sequence joins TRBV19 and TRBJ1-5, with a possible D match to TRBD1 (5 bases). The CDR3 extends over 15 amino acids. Looked up from germline, CDR1 is LNHDA and CDR2 is SQIVND (reference sequence). Trimming shortened V by 5 bases and J by 1 base, and 12 bases separated the two germline ends. The CDR3 here is CASSPAGSSNQPQHF. The CDR3 DNA follows: TGTGCCAGTAGTCCGGCAGGGTCGAGCAATCAGCCCCAGCATTTT.

This clone has only a few counts. The chain joins TRBV19 to TRBJ1-5, with TRBD1 as a possible D gene (5 bases). V was trimmed by 6 bases and J by 7 bases, leaving 16 bases between them. CDR1 and CDR2 (germline): LNHDA, SQIVND (reference sequence). This CDR3 spans 14 amino acids. The DNA for the CDR3 is TGTGCCAGTAGCGACAGATCCTTCGGGCAGCCCCAGCATTTT. Amino acid sequence: CASSDRSFGQPQHF.

V gene TRBV5-5 combines with J gene TRBJ2-3; the D gene is possibly TRBD1 (6 bases). Germline-derived CDR1 and CDR2 are SGHKS and YYEKEE (reference sequence). With 1 base removed from V and 6 bases from J, the gap between germline ends came to 24 bases. This CDR3 is built from 18 residues. The CDR3 DNA reads TGTGCCAGCAGCTTGTCAGTCGCTCAGGGGTTGTTGTTGGATACGCAGTATTTT. Its translation: CASSLSVAQGLLLDTQYF.

V usage is TRBV19 and J usage is TRBJ2-2, with D possibly matching TRBD1 (5 bases). CDR3 length: 17 residues. The V end lost 3 bases, the J end lost 2 bases, and 16 bases lay between the germline ends. CDR1 is LNHDA, CDR2 SQIVND, per germline (reference sequence). CDR3 sequence reads: CASSMGPGPGNTGELFF. CDR3 in DNA: TGTGCCAGTAGTATGGGGCCCGGCCCGGGCAACACCGGGGAGCTGTTTTTT.

V and J are TRBV9 and TRBJ1-6; 7 nucleotides agree with TRBD1. V lost 2 bases and J lost 7; bases outside the gene matches: 9. The CDR3 runs to 16 residues. Per germline, CDR1 SGDLS and CDR2 YYNGEE. The CDR3 DNA reads TGTGCCAGCAGCGTGCGACAGGGACCGGAGAATTCACCCCTCCACTTT. This gives the protein CASSVRQGPENSPLHF.

The chain joins TRBV11-2 to TRBJ1-2; TRBD1 might be the D (5 bases). Trimming took 5 bases from V and 8 from J, leaving 15 bases between them. This CDR3 is built from 13 residues. Per the germline V gene, CDR1 is SGHAT and CDR2 is FQNNGV. Written as DNA, the CDR3 is TGTGCCAGCAGCGGAAACAGGAGACCCGGCTACACCTTC. Amino acids: CASSGNRRPGYTF. The full variable domain, its missing parts supplied by reference TRBV11-2 and TRBJ1-2, is EAGVAQSPRYKIIEKRQSVAFWCNPISGHATLYWYQQILGQGPKLLIQFQNNGVVDDSQLPKDRFSAERLKGVDSTLKIQPAKLEDSAVYLCASSGNRRPGYTFGSGTRLTVV.